The text below deals with one TCR beta chain. Its binding antigen is unknown. One base away there is no much larger clone; base qualities are not given. Other DNA sequences in the same sample also yield this CDR3. The sample belongs to a study of shared clonotypes between healthy human individuals (dated by TCRdb to 2018 to 2021). In the study overall: The cohort comprised a couple of women and a few men aged 18 to 49 years. For each donor, CD4 naive and CD4 memory were each given three plates, CD8 naive was given two plates, and CD8 memory was given one plate. To estimate repertoire size and how much clonotypes are shared between individuals, the study performed deep sequencing of blood TCR repertoires from roughly five healthy adults. To increase sequencing depth and limit assay-specific biases, different laboratories used diverse techniques to prepare libraries and sequence TCR repertoires. Between about 0.8 and 9.5 billion PBMCs per donor were obtained by leukapheresis.

The donors were healthy, HIV-negative adults who had no recently reported acute infections or vaccinations. Only Caucasian adults living in Nashville, Tennessee, USA were represented among the donors. CD4+ T cells were enriched by magnetic negative selection; naive cells were then positively selected on CD45RA, and the negative fraction formed the memory subset. After blood collection by leukapheresis, PBMCs were isolated using Ficoll-Histopaque density gradient centrifugation and then cryopreserved in the vapor phase of liquid nitrogen. Analytical flow cytometry was used to check the purity and quantity of every magnetically sorted T cell population. Genomic DNA was isolated from each sorted fraction and quantified by UV absorbance on a Nanodrop 2000c. TCR CDR3 regions were amplified from genomic DNA by multiplex PCR using the deep immunoSEQ assay. Genomic DNA extracted from each cell subset was distributed evenly over all wells of several immunoSEQ 96-well plates, and each plate served as one replicate. For sorted subsets, about 200 ng genomic DNA, equal to about 30,000 T cell genomes, was loaded into each replicate PCR. The purified libraries were quantified using a Qubit 3.0 fluorometer, sized with a Bioanalyzer 2100, and then quantified again using the KAPA Library Quantification kit. A separate single-read 150-cycle Illumina NextSeq 550 flow cell was used to sequence each immunoSEQ 96-well plate. The authors' pipeline ran thus. Because the immunoSEQ output included only junctional sequences and no quality scores, the filtering could not be the same as the filtering used for full-length reads. Sequences were annotated with PyIR, a Python wrapper for IgBLAST v1.9, using IMGT germline references to assign V/J genes and CDR3. Reads with weak V/J assignments (E-value above 1e-6), missing CDR3, stop codons, out-of-frame junctions, or ambiguous translated residues were removed. V3J clonotypes were defined by identical inferred V gene, J gene, and CDR3 amino acid sequence. Percentage overlap between repertoires was computed as shared unique clonotypes divided by the size of the smaller repertoire. Repertoire richness was assessed with RTK rarefaction, the Chao1 estimator, and Recon v2.1 estimates of unobserved clonotypes. OLGA was used to compute generation probabilities for all TCRbeta clonotypes that the gDNA method yielded from a handful of donors. Not all clones reach the TCRdb copy of this immuneACCESS table, which keeps in-frame sequences only. Checked studies attribute under half of the gap to unresolved V genes and leave the rest unexplained. V, J and clone size derive from that table, while D and trimming were established from the DNA sequence. This sample has nearly 1,000,000 clones in its table, and approximately 80% of those were observed once. Approximately 1.5% of the sample goes to the ten largest clones.

V and J lose 1 base and 0 bases, and a span of 14 bases separates them. The CDR3 runs 17 residues from the cysteine to the phenylalanine. Only CDR3 DNA remains: 51 bases, in frame from the first base. CDR1 and CDR2 were assigned from the germline V gene as MGHRA and YSYEKL. Beyond this particular receptor, the publication reports: Incomplete sequencing was indicated by rarefaction of sorted-subset datasets, despite the large sequencing depth. Based on pairwise subsampling, the degree of clonotype sharing among donors was expected to be affected by sequencing depth. Larger estimated clonotype richness was generally found for naive subsets than for memory subsets. Approximately 5% of naive CD4, approximately 3.7% of naive CD8, 2.3% of memory CD4, and over 0.35% of memory CD8 clonotypes were shared across several donors. Sampling was limited to blood, and TCR repertoires in tissue likely differ from TCR repertoires in blood. Clonotypes shared by all four sorted-subset donors showed higher generation probabilities than non-shared clonotypes. The genetic and exposure-history diversity represented was limited by the small number of donors.

The clonotype comes from a man aged 18 to 29 in good health. In this chain, TRBV4-1 is recombined with TRBJ2-3; the best D guess is TRBD2, with 6 bases matching. Input material: memory CD4+ T cells sorted from blood. The meaning of the sample's cell subset or site label: CD45RA-negative fraction. DNA sequence: TGCGCCAGCAGCCAAGGGGTGGGTAGCGGTAGCACAGATACGCAGTATTTT. It is translated as CASSQGVGSGSTDTQYF.